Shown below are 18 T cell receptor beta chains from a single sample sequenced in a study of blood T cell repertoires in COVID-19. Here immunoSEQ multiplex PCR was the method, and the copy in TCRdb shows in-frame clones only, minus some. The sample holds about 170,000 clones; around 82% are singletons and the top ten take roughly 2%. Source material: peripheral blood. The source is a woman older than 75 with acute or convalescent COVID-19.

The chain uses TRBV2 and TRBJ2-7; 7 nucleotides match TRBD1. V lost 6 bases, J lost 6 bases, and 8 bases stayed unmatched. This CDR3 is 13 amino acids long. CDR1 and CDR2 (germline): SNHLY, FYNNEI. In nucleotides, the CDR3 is TGTGCCAGCAGCTTAATGACAGGGAGCGAGCAGTACTTC. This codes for CASSLMTGSEQYF.

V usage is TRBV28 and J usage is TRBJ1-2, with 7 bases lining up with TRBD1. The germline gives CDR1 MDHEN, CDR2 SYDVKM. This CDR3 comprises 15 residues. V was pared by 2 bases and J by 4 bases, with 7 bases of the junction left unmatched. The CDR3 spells CASSLGDRTLYGYTF. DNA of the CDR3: TGTGCCAGCAGTTTAGGGGACAGAACCCTCTATGGCTACACCTTC.

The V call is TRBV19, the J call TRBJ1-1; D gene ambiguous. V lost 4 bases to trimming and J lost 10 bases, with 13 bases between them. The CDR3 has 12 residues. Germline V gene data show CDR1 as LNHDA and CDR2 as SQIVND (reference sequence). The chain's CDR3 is CASSTEGRTAFF. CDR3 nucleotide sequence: TGTGCCAGTAGTACTGAGGGAAGGACAGCTTTCTTT.

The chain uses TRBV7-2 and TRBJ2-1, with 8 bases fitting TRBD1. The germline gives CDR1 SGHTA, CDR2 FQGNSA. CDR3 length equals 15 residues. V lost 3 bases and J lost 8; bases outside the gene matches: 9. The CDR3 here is CASSFDRGTEDEQFF. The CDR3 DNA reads TGTGCCAGCAGCTTCGACAGGGGCACAGAGGATGAGCAGTTCTTC.

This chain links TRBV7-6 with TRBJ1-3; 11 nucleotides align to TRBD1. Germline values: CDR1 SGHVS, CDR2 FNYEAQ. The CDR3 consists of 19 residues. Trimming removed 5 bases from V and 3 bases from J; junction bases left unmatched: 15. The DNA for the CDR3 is TGTGCCAGCAGCCCTGGACAGGGGGCGAGTCGAACAGATGGAAACACCATATATTTT. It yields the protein CASSPGQGASRTDGNTIYF.

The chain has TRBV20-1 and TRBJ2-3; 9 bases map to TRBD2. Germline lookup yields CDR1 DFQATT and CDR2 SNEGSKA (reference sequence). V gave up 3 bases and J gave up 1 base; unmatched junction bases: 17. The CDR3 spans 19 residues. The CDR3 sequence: CSASPPGRGGPLGTDTQYF. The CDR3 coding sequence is TGCAGTGCTAGTCCCCCAGGGCGGGGGGGCCCGCTTGGCACAGATACGCAGTATTTT.

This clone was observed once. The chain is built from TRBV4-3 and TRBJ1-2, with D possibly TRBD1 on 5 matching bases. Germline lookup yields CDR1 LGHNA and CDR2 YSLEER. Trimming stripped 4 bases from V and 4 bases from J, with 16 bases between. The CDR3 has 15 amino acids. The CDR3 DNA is TGCGCCAGCAGCCCGCAGGGATTTAGTCTCTATGGCTACACCTTC. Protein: CASSPQGFSLYGYTF.

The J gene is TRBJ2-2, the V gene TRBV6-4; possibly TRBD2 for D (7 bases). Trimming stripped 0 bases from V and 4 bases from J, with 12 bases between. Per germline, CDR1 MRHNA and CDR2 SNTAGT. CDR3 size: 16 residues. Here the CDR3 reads CASSDSTGGITGELFF. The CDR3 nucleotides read TGTGCCAGCAGTGACTCGACGGGGGGCATCACCGGGGAGCTGTTTTTT.

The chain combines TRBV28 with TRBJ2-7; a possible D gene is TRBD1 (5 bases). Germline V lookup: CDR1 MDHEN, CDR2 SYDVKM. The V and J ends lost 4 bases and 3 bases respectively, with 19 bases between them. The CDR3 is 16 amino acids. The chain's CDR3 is CASSSPGQGRIYEQYF. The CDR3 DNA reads TGTGCCAGCAGTTCTCCAGGGCAGGGAAGGATCTACGAGCAGTACTTC.

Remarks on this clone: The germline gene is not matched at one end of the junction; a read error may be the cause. The CDR3 nucleotides are TGTGCCAGCAGTGAATATGTTACGGGTGTCCTCTTC. Protein: CASSEYVTGVLF. The J gene is TRBJ1-2, the V gene TRBV2, with unresolved D. The CDR3 is 12 amino acids. The V gene's germline CDR1 is SNHLY and CDR2 FYNNEI.

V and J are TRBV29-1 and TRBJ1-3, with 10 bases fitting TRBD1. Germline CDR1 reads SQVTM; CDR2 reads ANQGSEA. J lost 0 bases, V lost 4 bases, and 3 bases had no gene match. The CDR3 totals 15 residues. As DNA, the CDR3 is TGCAGCGTTGCCGGGACAGGGGTCTCTGGAAACACCATATATTTT. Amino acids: CSVAGTGVSGNTIYF.

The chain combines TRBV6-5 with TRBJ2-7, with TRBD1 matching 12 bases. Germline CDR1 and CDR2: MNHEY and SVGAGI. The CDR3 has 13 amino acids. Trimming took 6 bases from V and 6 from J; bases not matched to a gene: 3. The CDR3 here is CASSRDRGLEQYF. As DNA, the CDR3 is TGTGCCAGCAGCCGGGACAGGGGGCTCGAGCAGTACTTC.

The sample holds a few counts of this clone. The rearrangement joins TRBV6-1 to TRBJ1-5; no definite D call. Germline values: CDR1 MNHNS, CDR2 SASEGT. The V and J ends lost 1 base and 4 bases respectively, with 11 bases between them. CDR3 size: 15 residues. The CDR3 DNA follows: TGTGCCAGCAGTGAAGGGGCCATGGGTAATCAGCCCCAGCATTTT. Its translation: CASSEGAMGNQPQHF.

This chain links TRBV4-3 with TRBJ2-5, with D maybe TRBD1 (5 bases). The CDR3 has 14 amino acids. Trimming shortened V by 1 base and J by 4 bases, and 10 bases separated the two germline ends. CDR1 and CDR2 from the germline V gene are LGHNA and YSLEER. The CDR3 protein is CASSQGDDRETQYF. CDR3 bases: TGCGCCAGCAGCCAAGGTGACGACAGAGAGACCCAGTACTTC.

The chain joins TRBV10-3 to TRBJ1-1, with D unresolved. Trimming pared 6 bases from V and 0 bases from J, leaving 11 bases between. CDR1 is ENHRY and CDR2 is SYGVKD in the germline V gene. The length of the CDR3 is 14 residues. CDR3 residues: CAIRDTQMNTEAFF. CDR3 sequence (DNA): TGTGCCATCAGAGACACTCAGATGAACACTGAAGCTTTCTTT.

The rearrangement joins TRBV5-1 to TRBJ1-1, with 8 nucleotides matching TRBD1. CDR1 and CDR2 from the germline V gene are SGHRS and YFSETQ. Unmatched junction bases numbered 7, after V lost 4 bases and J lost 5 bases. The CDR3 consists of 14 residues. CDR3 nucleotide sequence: TGCGCCAGCAGCCGGGACAGGCCGGGGACTGAAGCTTTCTTT. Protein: CASSRDRPGTEAFF.

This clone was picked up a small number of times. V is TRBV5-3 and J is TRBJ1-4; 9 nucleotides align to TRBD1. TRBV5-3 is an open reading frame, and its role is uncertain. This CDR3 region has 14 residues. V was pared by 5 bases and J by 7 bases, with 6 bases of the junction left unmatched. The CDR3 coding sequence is TGTGCCAGAAGACCCGGGACAGGGCGTGAAAAACTGTTTTTT. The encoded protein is CARRPGTGREKLFF.

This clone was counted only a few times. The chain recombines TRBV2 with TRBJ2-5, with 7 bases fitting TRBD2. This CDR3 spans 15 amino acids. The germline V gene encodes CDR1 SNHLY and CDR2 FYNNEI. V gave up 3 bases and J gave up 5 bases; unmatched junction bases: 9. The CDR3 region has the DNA TGTGCCAGCAGTGACGGGGGGACCGTGTGGGAGACCCAGTACTTC. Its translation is CASSDGGTVWETQYF.